A single T cell receptor beta chain is shown here with its context. Its antigen is not known. This entry belongs to a study of shared clonotypes between healthy human individuals. Study-wide context: The people who gave samples were two women and three men aged 18 to 49.

The authors sequenced unsorted PBMC DNA on ten immunoSEQ deep assay plates. TCRdb's table, derived via immunoSEQ multiplex PCR, lists solely in-frame clones and lacks some. The sample yields some 470,000 clones, 75% to 85% seen once. There were no recent acute infections or vaccinations among the donors, who were healthy HIV-negative adults. Study-wide findings and caveats: Sampling covered blood only; tissue repertoires likely differ.

This CDR3 is 16 amino acids long. The junction had 10 bases not matched to a gene; V was cut back by 4 bases and J by 1 base. CDR1 and CDR2 (germline): SGHNT, YYREEE (reference sequence). This receptor was obtained from a middle-aged woman in good health. Some clones in this sample may be carry-over from other donors' samples. The chain recombines TRBV5-4 with TRBJ2-5, with 7 positions matching TRBD2. Sequences were obtained from PBMCs. CDR3 region: CASSHGTNTAQETQYF. The CDR3, as DNA: TGTGCCAGCAGCCATGGGACTAACACCGCCCAAGAGACCCAGTACTTC.